The 21 T cell receptor beta chains below all came from one sample that was sequenced in a study of cytomegalovirus exposure and HLA in healthy donors. Some clones are missing from TCRdb's copy, which holds only in-frame ones; the method was immunoSEQ multiplex PCR. In the table there are fewer than 200,000 clones, roughly 89% of which are singletons. Sample: PBMCs. The receptor set was obtained from a man younger than 30 in good health and CMV-seropositive.

The chain carries TRBV6-5 and TRBJ1-1, with TRBD1 matching over 10 bases. CDR3 size: 14 residues. V shed 4 bases and J 3 bases; nucleotides not matched to a gene: 2. Germline V gene lookup returns CDR1 MNHEY and CDR2 SVGAGI. The CDR3: CASSLDRGDTEAFF. CDR3 in DNA: TGTGCCAGCAGTTTGGACAGGGGGGACACTGAAGCTTTCTTT.

The V call is TRBV7-8, the J call TRBJ2-5, with 8 bases lining up with TRBD1. From germline, CDR1 is SGHVS and CDR2 FQNEAQ. V was clipped by 2 bases and J by 4 bases; unmatched bases: 6. This CDR3 comprises 15 residues. The CDR3 nucleotides read TGTGCCAGCAGCTTAAGACAGGGGAGACGAGAGACCCAGTACTTC. Amino acid sequence: CASSLRQGRRETQYF.

This chain joins TRBV28 and TRBJ1-4; 7 nucleotides match TRBD1. There are 15 residues in the CDR3. Germline CDR1 and CDR2: MDHEN and SYDVKM. Losses at the gene ends were 10 bases for V and 5 bases for J; bases not matched to a gene: 13. The chain's CDR3 is CATRKDRSKNEKLFF. For the CDR3, the DNA is TGTGCCACCAGAAAGGACAGGTCTAAGAATGAAAAACTGTTTTTT.

The V gene is TRBV19, the J gene TRBJ2-2; 9 bases map to TRBD1. The J segment lost 6 bases and the V segment lost 3 bases, leaving 8 bases of the junction unmatched. This CDR3 spans 16 amino acids. Germline V lookup: CDR1 LNHDA, CDR2 SQIVND (reference sequence). The CDR3 coding sequence is TGTGCCAGTAGTATCGGGAACAGGGGGCGCCCCGGGGAGCTGTTTTTT. Its protein product is CASSIGNRGRPGELFF.

The chain joins TRBV7-6 to TRBJ2-2; the D is unclear. The germline gives CDR1 SGHVS, CDR2 FNYEAQ. The V end lost 5 bases, the J end lost 1 base, and 20 bases lay between the germline ends. The CDR3 has 18 amino acids. The CDR3 protein is CASSIDNHGEMNTGELFF. CDR3 sequence (DNA): TGTGCCAGCAGCATAGATAACCACGGAGAGATGAACACCGGGGAGCTGTTTTTT.

The gene calls are TRBV5-1 and TRBJ2-1; possibly TRBD1 for D (6 bases). Germline V CDR1 and CDR2: SGHRS, YFSETQ. The CDR3 extends over 16 amino acids. Trimming pared 4 bases from V and 4 bases from J, leaving 18 bases between. As DNA, the CDR3 is TGCGCCAGCAGCCTACAGACAGGCGGCGGGTACAATGAGCAGTTCTTC. Amino acid sequence: CASSLQTGGGYNEQFF.

V and J are TRBV7-9 and TRBJ2-7, with D possibly TRBD2 on 6 matching bases. Looked up from germline, CDR1 is SEHNR and CDR2 is FQNEAQ (reference sequence). V was cut by 7 bases and J by 5 bases, with 12 bases left in between. The CDR3 sequence is 12 residues long. CDR3 residues: CASNGRKHEQYF. CDR3 nucleotides: TGTGCCAGCAACGGGAGAAAGCACGAGCAGTACTTC.

This chain joins TRBV7-9 and TRBJ2-3; D is possibly TRBD1 (5 bases). The germline CDR1 and CDR2 sequences are SEHNR and FQNEAQ (reference sequence). V lost 3 bases and J lost 2, with 9 bases in between. CDR3 length: 14 residues. The CDR3 DNA sequence: TGTGCCAGCAGCTTTGGGGCTATCACAGATACGCAGTATTTT. Its protein product is CASSFGAITDTQYF.

The rearrangement joins TRBV11-2 to TRBJ2-2; weak D call: TRBD2 (5 bases). V lost 2 bases to trimming and J lost 2 bases, with 12 bases between them. From germline, CDR1 is SGHAT and CDR2 FQNNGV. The CDR3 consists of 16 residues. CDR3 protein: CASSLIRTRNTGELFF. For the CDR3, the DNA is TGTGCCAGCAGCTTAATCCGGACTCGAAACACCGGGGAGCTGTTTTTT. Based on the CDR3 plus reference TRBV11-2 and TRBJ2-2, the full variable domain is EAGVAQSPRYKIIEKRQSVAFWCNPISGHATLYWYQQILGQGPKLLIQFQNNGVVDDSQLPKDRFSAERLKGVDSTLKIQPAKLEDSAVYLCASSLIRTRNTGELFFGEGSRLTVL.

This chain uses TRBV5-1 with TRBJ1-5, with TRBD1 matching 7 bases. This CDR3 region has 15 residues. Trimming cost V 4 bases and J 8 bases; bases outside gene matches: 12. CDR1 and CDR2 from the germline V gene are SGHRS and YFSETQ. The CDR3 DNA reads TGCGCCAGCAGCCCGAGGGGGCAGACGGGGGAGCCCCAGCATTTT. It yields the protein CASSPRGQTGEPQHF.

This chain uses TRBV30 with TRBJ1-1; TRBD1 matches at 7 bases. Germline lookup yields CDR1 GTSNPN and CDR2 SVGIG (reference sequence). V trimming: 1 base; J trimming: 2 bases; junction bases outside the gene matches: 4. The CDR3 sequence is 14 residues long. The CDR3 DNA reads as TGTGCCTGGAGTGCCGGGACAGCCAACACTGAAGCTTTCTTT. Its protein product is CAWSAGTANTEAFF.

This clone appeared a few times. The V gene is TRBV7-9, the J gene TRBJ2-7, with D possibly being TRBD2 (5 bases). The germline V gene encodes CDR1 SEHNR and CDR2 FQNEAQ (reference sequence). The CDR3 extends over 12 amino acids. V lost 4 bases and J lost 6, with 10 bases in between. CDR3 nucleotides: TGTGCCAGCAGCTCGCTAGCTACCGAGCAGTACTTC. It codes for CASSSLATEQYF.

The J gene is TRBJ2-1, the V gene TRBV2, with 13 nucleotides matching TRBD2. V shed 10 bases and J 5 bases; nucleotides not matched to a gene: 5. The CDR3 is 14 amino acids. CDR1 is SNHLY and CDR2 is FYNNEI in the germline V gene. CDR3: CATLAGGPDNEQFF. Written as DNA, the CDR3 is TGTGCCACACTAGCGGGAGGGCCCGACAATGAGCAGTTCTTC. Supplemented by reference TRBV2 and TRBJ2-1, the full variable domain reads EPEVTQTPSHQVTQMGQEVILRCVPISNHLYFYWYRQILGQKVEFLVSFYNNEISEKSEIFDDQFSVERPDGSNFTLKIRSTKLEDSAMYFCATLAGGPDNEQFFGPGTRLTVL.

V is TRBV11-2 and J is TRBJ2-1, with D tentatively TRBD1 (6 bases). Germline assignment: CDR1 SGHAT and CDR2 FQNNGV. Trimming pared 6 bases from V and 7 bases from J, leaving 16 bases between. The CDR3 is made up of 14 amino acids. The CDR3 sequence is CASSAIRGRNEQFF. CDR3 bases: TGTGCCAGCAGTGCGATCAGGGGTAGGAATGAGCAGTTCTTC.

This chain joins TRBV4-1 and TRBJ2-1, with 7 bases aligning to TRBD2. CDR3 length: 18 residues. CDR1 and CDR2 (germline): MGHRA, YSYEKL. V was pared by 0 bases and J by 4 bases, with 12 bases of the junction left unmatched. The CDR3: CASSQDSPAGVHYNEQFF. Here the CDR3 DNA reads TGCGCCAGCAGCCAAGATTCCCCCGCGGGAGTACATTACAATGAGCAGTTCTTC.

This CDR3 is CASSLAGTGRTDTQYF. CDR3 nucleotides: TGCGCCAGCAGCTTGGCCGGGACAGGGAGAACAGATACGCAGTATTTT. This chain joins TRBV5-1 and TRBJ2-3; the match to TRBD1 covers 9 bases. The CDR3 extends over 16 amino acids. J lost 3 bases, V lost 0 bases, and 5 bases had no gene match. Germline V gene sequence: CDR1 SGHRS, CDR2 YFSETQ.

This chain joins TRBV11-3 and TRBJ2-7, with 9 bases identical to TRBD1. Germline CDR1 reads SGHNT; CDR2 reads YENEEA. The CDR3 has 17 amino acids. V lost 0 bases to trimming and J lost 3 bases; unmatched junction nucleotides: 9. The CDR3 sequence: CASSLDWSGTGSYEQYF. Written as DNA, the CDR3 is TGTGCCAGCAGCTTAGATTGGTCGGGGACAGGGAGCTACGAGCAGTACTTC.

V usage is TRBV18 and J usage is TRBJ2-1, with D maybe TRBD2 (6 bases). V lost 3 bases and J 7 bases, leaving 16 bases between the germline ends. The germline gives CDR1 KGHSH, CDR2 LQKENI. The CDR3 is 15 amino acids. For the CDR3, the DNA is TGTGCCAGCTCACCCCTTGGACTAAGCGGGAATGAGCAGTTCTTC. Translated: CASSPLGLSGNEQFF. Drawing the rest from reference TRBV18 and TRBJ2-1, the complete variable domain is NAGVMQNPRHLVRRRGQEARLRCSPMKGHSHVYWYRQLPEEGLKFMVYLQKENIIDESGMPKERFSAEFPKEGPSILRIQQVVRGDSAAYFCASSPLGLSGNEQFFGPGTRLTVL.

V gene TRBV19 combines with J gene TRBJ2-3, with a tentative D call TRBD2 (6 bases). The CDR3 covers 14 residues. Germline lookup yields CDR1 LNHDA and CDR2 SQIVND (reference sequence). V was cut by 5 bases and J by 3 bases, with 12 bases left in between. The CDR3 region has the DNA TGTGCCAGTAGTCGCGGGACGGGAACAGATACGCAGTATTTT. Protein product: CASSRGTGTDTQYF.

This chain links TRBV6-4 with TRBJ2-7; the D gene is possibly TRBD1 (10 bases). The CDR3 has 17 amino acids. Between the trimmed V and J ends, which lost 7 bases and 2 bases, there was a span of 24 bases. Germline values: CDR1 MRHNA, CDR2 SNTAGT. The DNA of the CDR3 is TGTGCCAGCACTGGACAGGGGGGACTAGCCCCTACCTACGAGCAGTACTTC. It yields the protein CASTGQGGLAPTYEQYF.

The rearrangement uses TRBV6-6 and TRBJ1-1, with a possible D match to TRBD1 (6 bases). The CDR3 sequence is 16 residues long. Germline V lookup: CDR1 MNHNY, CDR2 SVGAGI (reference sequence). V was pared by 6 bases and J by 4 bases, with 21 bases between. The CDR3 loop reads CASSPTGSRRSTEAFF. The CDR3 DNA sequence: TGTGCCAGCAGCCCGACAGGTAGTAGGCGTAGCACTGAAGCTTTCTTT.